These 3 T cell receptor beta chains were sequenced from one sample in a study of T cell repertoires in cytomegalovirus infection (dated by TCRdb to the late 2010s). Sequencer: Illumina HiSeq 1500. TCRdb reworked the public reads: Q25 trimming with fastp, MiXCR clone assembly, productive beta chains retained. CDR3 protein duplicates are merged, each entry listing the most common genes and DNA. For this sample the table gives approximately 630,000 distinct CDR3 sequences, of which approximately 24% were detected only once. Less than 9.5% of the sample is taken by the ten largest. Sequenced sample: CD8+ T cells from PBMCs. These receptors were taken from a human donor in good health (CMV status not recorded). Some clones in this sample may be carry-over from other donors' samples.

Turning to this clonotype: A much larger clone is a single base away; this may be a read error. This chain joins TRBV12-3 or TRBV12-4 and TRBJ1-1; D not resolved. V lost 1 base, J lost 0 bases, and 21 bases lay in between. CDR3 size: 19 residues. CDR3 nucleotides: TGTGCCAGCAGTTTAGGACATGCAACAGATTGGTCGGTGAACACTGAAGCTTTCTTT. Protein sequence: CASSLGHATDWSVNTEAFF.

This clonotype was picked up many times. The chain carries TRBV7-9 and TRBJ2-3; no firm D call. This CDR3 is 12 amino acids long. Germline V gene data show CDR1 as SEHNR and CDR2 as FQNEAQ (reference sequence). V dropped 4 bases and J dropped 4 bases, with 6 bases sitting between them. The CDR3, as DNA: TGTGCCAGCAGCTCCTTCGCAGATACGCAGTATTTT. Its protein product is CASSSFADTQYF.

The CDR3 is CASSFVGGYNEQFF. The CDR3 DNA reads as TGTGCCAGCAGTTTTGTCGGGGGGTACAATGAGCAGTTCTTC. The chain carries TRBV28 and TRBJ2-1; 7 bases are a match to TRBD2. Germline values: CDR1 MDHEN, CDR2 SYDVKM. The V and J ends lost 3 bases and 4 bases, in that order; junction bases with no gene match: 3. CDR3 length: 14 amino acids.